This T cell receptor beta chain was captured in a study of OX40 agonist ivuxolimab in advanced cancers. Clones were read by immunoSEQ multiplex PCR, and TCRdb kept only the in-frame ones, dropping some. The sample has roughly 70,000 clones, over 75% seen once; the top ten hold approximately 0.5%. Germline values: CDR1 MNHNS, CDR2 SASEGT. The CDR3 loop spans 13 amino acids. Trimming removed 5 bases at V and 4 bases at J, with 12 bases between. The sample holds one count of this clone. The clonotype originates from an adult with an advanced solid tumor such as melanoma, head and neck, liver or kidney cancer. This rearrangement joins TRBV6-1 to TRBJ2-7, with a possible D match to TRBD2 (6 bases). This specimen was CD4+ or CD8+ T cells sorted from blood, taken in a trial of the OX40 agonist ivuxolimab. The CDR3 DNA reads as TGTGCCAGCAGTTCGGGAGTTAGGTACGAGCAGTACTTC. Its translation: CASSSGVRYEQYF.